These T cell receptor beta chains were read from a single sample in a study of T cell responses to AZD1222 COVID-19 vaccine. Assay used: immunoSEQ multiplex PCR; TCRdb lists only in-frame clones, some missing. The sample holds about 60,000 clones, more than 80% seen once. This specimen was peripheral blood, taken on day 0 of MenACWY control vaccination. The receptors here all came from an adult in good health. The CDR3 runs from the conserved cysteine through the conserved F or W. Each record gives: J gene, D gene, clone size, V gene, CDR3 DNA, CDR3 protein. A D gene is named only where the DNA matches it firmly. Some rows have no size entry. The others give once, few or many, or a class for an expanded clone.

TRBJ1-5	TRBD1	once	TRBV6-2/TRBV6-3	TGTGCCAGCAGTGGGTTGGACAGGGTAAAACAGCCCCAGCATTTT	CASSGLDRVKQPQHF
TRBJ2-2	TRBD2	once	TRBV18	TGTGCCAGCTCATCTCGAGCGGGAGGGGACACCGGGGAGCTGTTTTTT	CASSSRAGGDTGELFF
TRBJ1-6	.	.	TRBV5-4	TGTGCCAGCAGCTTGTCTGCCTCCTATAATTCACCCCTCCACTTT	CASSLSASYNSPLHF
TRBJ2-4	.	.	TRBV25-1	TGTGCCAGCAGTGAGGTTGGGGCGCAGAACATTCAGTACTTC	CASSEVGAQNIQYF
TRBJ1-4	.	.	TRBV5-4	TGTGCCAGCAGCCGGACAGTCGGGGAAAATGAAAAACTGTTTTTT	CASSRTVGENEKLFF
TRBJ1-5	.	.	TRBV30	TGTGCCTGGAGTAAAGGCGGCATTGAATTTCGGCCCCAGCATTTT	CAWSKGGIEFRPQHF
TRBJ2-5	.	.	TRBV15	TGTGCCACCAGCAGAGAAAATCCAAGAGAGGCCCAGTACTTC	CATSRENPREAQYF
TRBJ2-7	.	.	TRBV2	TGTGCCAGCAGTTTTAGGGACGAGCAGTACTTC	CASSFRDEQYF
TRBJ2-5	.	.	TRBV5-4	TGTGCCAGCAGTGATCGTTCGGTCCAGTACTTC	CASSDRSVQYF
TRBJ2-7	TRBD2	.	TRBV28	TGTGCCAGCAGTCCATACCTAGCGGGAGGGACCTACGAGCAGTACTTC	CASSPYLAGGTYEQYF
TRBJ2-1	TRBD2	.	TRBV18	TGTGCCAGCTCACCCCGGAAGACTAGCGGGAGGTTCTCCTACAATGAGCAGTTCTTC	CASSPRKTSGRFSYNEQFF
TRBJ2-1	.	.	TRBV7-2	TGTGCCAGCAGGAAGGGAGGCAGCTCCTACAATGAGCAGTTCTTC	CASRKGGSSYNEQFF
TRBJ1-2	.	.	TRBV7-9	TGTGCCAGCAGCTTAGTTACGACAGGCTGGGATGGCTACACCTTC	CASSLVTTGWDGYTF
TRBJ2-5	TRBD2	.	TRBV5-1	TGCGCCAGCAGCGTTGGACTAGCGGGTCAGGGGACCCAGTACTTC	CASSVGLAGQGTQYF
TRBJ2-5	.	.	TRBV10-2	TGCGCCAGCAGTGAGGAAGAGACCCAGTACTTC	CASSEEETQYF
TRBJ1-6	.	.	TRBV7-2	TGTGCCAGCAGCTTAGAGGGCTCCTATAATTCACCCCTCCACTTT	CASSLEGSYNSPLHF